This T cell receptor (beta chain) was obtained from a study of cytomegalovirus exposure and HLA in healthy donors. Study-level findings and limits: Later on, a genetic analysis was performed. It linked a missense variant in DCLRE1C with V- and J-gene trimming of TCR beta. Highest at DRB1 and lowest at HLA-C, TCR association rates differed among HLA loci in a later analysis. Previously analyzed data showed that most TCR beta V segments were productive at a frequency of about 87% or about 30%. The study labeled 150 to 200 TCR beta chains cytomegalovirus-associated.

The CDR3 consists of 14 residues. V lost 2 bases, J lost 3 bases, and 11 bases lay in between. In germline, CDR1 is SGHVS, CDR2 FNYEAQ. Remarks on this clone: Its antigen is unknown.

Primers for the PCR totalled 60 Vbeta and 13 Jbeta. Data came from immunoSEQ multiplex PCR; TCRdb stores just in-frame clones and leaves some out. The sample yields under 150,000 clones, around three quarters seen once. Material for sequencing was PBMCs. The sequence was collected from a woman between 45 and 60 years old in good health and CMV-seronegative. The chain links TRBV7-6 to TRBJ2-7, with D possibly matching TRBD1 (5 bases). CDR3 residues: CASSLREGVYEQYV. In DNA form, the CDR3 reads TGTGCCAGCAGCTTAAGGGAAGGGGTCTACGAGCAGTACGTC.